One sample yielded the 27 T cell receptor beta chains listed below, sequenced in a study of cytomegalovirus exposure and HLA in healthy donors. Amplification used 60 Vbeta primers and 13 Jbeta primers. Assay: immunoSEQ multiplex PCR; the TCRdb copy retains only in-frame clones and omits some. The data contain under 150,000 clones, 60% to 85% of them singletons. Sequenced: PBMCs. These receptors were obtained from a woman between 40 and 55 years old in good health and CMV-seropositive.

The genes are TRBV5-1 and TRBJ1-2, with a possible D match to TRBD1 (6 bases). Looked up from germline, CDR1 is SGHRS and CDR2 is YFSETQ. The CDR3 contains 15 residues. V lost 0 bases, J lost 5 bases, and 14 bases lay in between. CDR3 amino acids: CASSLGQGSWYGYTF. The CDR3, as DNA: TGCGCCAGCAGCTTGGGTCAGGGGTCCTGGTATGGCTACACCTTC.

The chain couples TRBV5-5 to TRBJ1-5, with D uncertain. V gave up 2 bases and J gave up 5 bases, with 8 bases separating them. Germline CDR1 SGHKS, CDR2 YYEKEE (reference sequence). This CDR3 has 13 residues. CDR3 amino acids: CASSFSPDQPQHF. The CDR3, as DNA: TGTGCCAGCAGCTTCTCTCCTGATCAGCCCCAGCATTTT.

The chain employs TRBV6-6 and TRBJ1-5; the D gene is possibly TRBD1 (5 bases). V was pared by 5 bases and J by 0 bases, with 11 bases between. The CDR3 has 15 residues. The germline gives CDR1 MNHNY, CDR2 SVGAGI (reference sequence). CDR3 in DNA: TGTGCCAGCAGTAGCAGGGTAAATAGCAATCAGCCCCAGCATTTT. It translates to CASSSRVNSNQPQHF.

V and J are TRBV7-2 and TRBJ2-1; 12 nucleotides match TRBD2. CDR1 SGHTA and CDR2 FQGNSA come from the germline V gene. This CDR3 has 14 amino acids. With V trimmed by 6 bases and J by 8 bases, 5 bases remained unmatched. This chain's CDR3 is CASRLAGGADEQFF. The CDR3 bases are TGTGCCAGCAGGCTAGCGGGGGGGGCCGATGAGCAGTTCTTC.

The rearrangement uses TRBV4-2 and TRBJ2-2; 10 bases agree with TRBD2. This CDR3 comprises 18 residues. Germline V gives CDR1 LGHNA, CDR2 YNFKEQ. Unmatched junction bases numbered 8, after V lost 0 bases and J lost 4 bases. CDR3 region: CASSQESRSGGATGELFF. The CDR3 bases are TGTGCCAGCAGCCAAGAGAGTCGGAGCGGGGGGGCCACCGGGGAGCTGTTTTTT.

The V gene is TRBV14, the J gene TRBJ2-7; no definite D call. V was pared by 4 bases and J by 3 bases, with 10 bases between. The CDR3 runs to 13 residues. Germline V gene data show CDR1 as SGHDN and CDR2 as FVKESK. The CDR3 is CASSPDNFYEQYF. As DNA, the CDR3 is TGTGCCAGCAGCCCCGACAACTTCTACGAGCAGTACTTC.

On this clone: The germline gene is not matched at one end of the junction; a read error may be the cause. The V call is TRBV5-4, the J call TRBJ2-7; TRBD1 matches 9 bases. Germline V gene sequence: CDR1 SGHNT, CDR2 YYREEE (reference sequence). The CDR3 loop spans 14 amino acids. The CDR3 region is CAGSAGDRAYEQYF. The CDR3 DNA reads TGTGCCGGCAGCGCGGGGGACAGGGCATACGAGCAGTACTTC.

This clone was recorded only once. V and J are TRBV9 and TRBJ1-5; possibly TRBD1 for D (6 bases). The germline CDR1 and CDR2 sequences are SGDLS and YYNGEE. V shed 4 bases and J shed 4 bases, with 12 bases lying between them. The CDR3 is made up of 14 amino acids. The CDR3 bases are TGTGCCAGCAGCTCCGGACAGACAAATCAGCCCCAGCATTTT. Protein: CASSSGQTNQPQHF.

The chain couples TRBV2 to TRBJ2-5, with D possibly TRBD1 on 6 matching bases. Germline V gene lookup returns CDR1 SNHLY and CDR2 FYNNEI. V gave up 6 bases and J gave up 1 base, with 24 bases separating them. The CDR3 consists of 18 residues. This chain's CDR3 is CASRGTGHITILQETQYF. The CDR3 DNA is TGTGCCAGCAGAGGCACGGGACACATCACAATACTCCAAGAGACCCAGTACTTC.

A few counts support this clone. An end of the junction does not agree with germline; a read error may underlie this. This sequence joins TRBV7-9 and TRBJ2-2, with D tentatively TRBD1 (5 bases). This CDR3 has 14 residues. The germline gives CDR1 SEHNR, CDR2 FQNEAQ (reference sequence). As DNA, the CDR3 is TGTTCCAGCAGCTTCAGCGCACAGGCCGGGGAGCTGTTTTTT. Translated: CSSSFSAQAGELFF.

The count of this clone is one. The chain has TRBV4-1 and TRBJ1-2, with 7 nucleotides matching TRBD1. Germline CDR1 MGHRA, CDR2 YSYEKL. CDR3 length: 16 amino acids. Unmatched junction bases numbered 7, after V lost 0 bases and J lost 3 bases. The chain's CDR3 is CASSQDIQTGDYGYTF. In nucleotides, the CDR3 is TGCGCCAGCAGCCAAGACATACAAACAGGGGACTATGGCTACACCTTC.

As concerns this clone: The junction departs from the called germline gene at one end, perhaps through a read error. V is TRBV2 and J is TRBJ1-6; 8 bases map to TRBD1. The CDR3 is made up of 14 amino acids. Germline CDR1 SNHLY, CDR2 FYNNEI. The CDR3 spells CATSGQGVNSPLHF. The DNA of the CDR3 is TGTGCCACCAGTGGACAGGGTGTGAATTCACCCCTCCACTTT. Based on the CDR3 plus reference TRBV2 and TRBJ1-6, the full variable domain is EPEVTQTPSHQVTQMGQEVILRCVPISNHLYFYWYRQILGQKVEFLVSFYNNEISEKSEIFDDQFSVERPDGSNFTLKIRSTKLEDSAMYFCATSGQGVNSPLHFGNGTRLTVT.

The CDR3: CASSVEGGSGNTIYF. The CDR3 nucleotides read TGTGCCAGCAGCGTAGAAGGGGGCTCTGGAAACACCATATATTTT. The chain combines TRBV9 with TRBJ1-3; D possibly corresponds to TRBD1 (6 bases). CDR1 and CDR2 from the germline V gene are SGDLS and YYNGEE. The CDR3 is 15 residues long. Trimming removed 0 bases from V and 0 bases from J, with 7 bases in between.

In this sample, this clone turned up a few times. The chain joins TRBV5-6 to TRBJ2-3, with 8 bases fitting TRBD2. Germline values: CDR1 SGHDT, CDR2 YYEEEE. The CDR3 contains 13 residues. V shed 2 bases and J 6 bases; nucleotides not matched to a gene: 2. The CDR3 loop reads CASSFRGGDTQYF. In DNA, the CDR3 is TGTGCCAGCAGCTTCCGCGGGGGGGATACGCAGTATTTT. The complete variable domain, with remaining parts taken from reference TRBV5-6 and TRBJ2-3, reads DAGVTQSPTHLIKTRGQQVTLRCSPKSGHDTVSWYQQALGQGPQFIFQYYEEEERQRGNFPDRFSGHQFPNYSSELNVNALLLGDSALYLCASSFRGGDTQYFGPGTRLTVL.

The chain carries TRBV7-2 and TRBJ2-3; D not certain. Trimming left V 6 bases short and J 2 bases short, with 15 bases between. This CDR3 comprises 15 residues. Germline V gives CDR1 SGHTA, CDR2 FQGNSA. The CDR3 sequence is CASRWSSLITDTQYF. DNA of the CDR3: TGTGCCAGCAGATGGTCCTCCCTAATCACAGATACGCAGTATTTT.

This chain's CDR3 is CASSSSGGGTYEQYF. The DNA for the CDR3 is TGTGCCAGCAGCTCAAGCGGGGGGGGGACCTACGAGCAGTACTTC. V is TRBV14 and J is TRBJ2-7; TRBD2 agrees at 10 bases. The germline gives CDR1 SGHDN, CDR2 FVKESK. The V segment lost 5 bases and the J segment 2 bases; nucleotides outside the gene matches: 6. CDR3 size: 15 residues.

The genes are TRBV6-6 and TRBJ1-1; D not certain. Trimming removed 0 bases from V and 1 base from J, with 6 bases in between. Germline V lookup: CDR1 MNHNY, CDR2 SVGAGI (reference sequence). This CDR3 contains 14 residues. Written as DNA, the CDR3 is TGTGCCAGCAGTTACTCCTCTACGAACACTGAAGCTTTCTTT. Translated, it gives CASSYSSTNTEAFF.

The rearrangement uses TRBV5-1 and TRBJ1-4; possible D gene TRBD1, 5 bases. The CDR3 totals 14 residues. Germline lookup yields CDR1 SGHRS and CDR2 YFSETQ. V was pared by 4 bases and J by 0 bases, with 7 bases between. Here the CDR3 DNA reads TGCGCCAGCAGCGTGACAGCAACTAATGAAAAACTGTTTTTT. This gives the protein CASSVTATNEKLFF.

This chain joins TRBV5-6 and TRBJ1-2; no clear D. Germline V CDR1 and CDR2: SGHDT, YYEEEE. The CDR3 spans 13 residues. V was cut by 4 bases and J by 4 bases, with 11 bases left in between. This CDR3 reads CASSTDILYGYTF. In DNA, the CDR3 is TGTGCCAGCAGCACTGACATACTCTATGGCTACACCTTC.

CDR3 sequence (DNA): TGTGCCAGCAGTTTATATGCGGGGAGGAGAAATTCACCCCTCCACTTT. Translation gives CASSLYAGRRNSPLHF. This sequence joins TRBV27 and TRBJ1-6; no definite D call. CDR1 MNHEY and CDR2 SMNVEV come from the germline V gene (reference sequence). CDR3 length: 16 residues. V lost 1 base and J lost 7, with 14 bases in between.

This clone was found once. The J gene is TRBJ2-7, the V gene TRBV18, with 12 bases identical to TRBD1. Germline assignment: CDR1 KGHSH and CDR2 LQKENI. The length of the CDR3 is 18 residues. V lost 1 base to trimming and J lost 2 bases; unmatched junction nucleotides: 9. The CDR3 loop reads CASSPRETGTGGAYEQYF. The CDR3, as DNA: TGTGCCAGCTCACCACGTGAAACCGGGACAGGGGGCGCCTACGAGCAGTACTTC.

This clone was found a few times. The chain links TRBV7-2 to TRBJ2-3; D possibly corresponds to TRBD2 (6 bases). CDR1 is SGHTA, CDR2 FQGNSA, per germline. This CDR3 is 13 amino acids long. Trimming removed 5 bases at V and 3 bases at J, with 9 bases between. CDR3 DNA: TGTGCCAGCAGCCGGGACTTTACAGATACGCAGTATTTT. This gives the protein CASSRDFTDTQYF.

This chain connects TRBV19 to TRBJ1-1; 8 bases agree with TRBD1. Germline assignment: CDR1 LNHDA and CDR2 SQIVND (reference sequence). V was pared by 6 bases and J by 1 base, with 4 bases of the junction left unmatched. The CDR3 runs 14 residues. The CDR3 coding sequence is TGTGCCAGTAGCCAACAGGGGGAGAACACTGAAGCTTTCTTT. Translating gives CASSQQGENTEAFF. The full variable domain, completed using reference TRBV19 and TRBJ1-1, is DGGITQSPKYLFRKEGQNVTLSCEQNLNHDAMYWYRQDPGQGLRLIYYSQIVNDFQKGDIAEGYSVSREKKESFPLTVTSAQKNPTAFYLCASSQQGENTEAFFGQGTRLTVV.

This chain joins TRBV2 and TRBJ1-2; the match to TRBD1 covers 7 bases. V lost 6 bases, J lost 5 bases, and 15 bases stayed unmatched. The CDR3 runs 16 residues. Looked up from germline, CDR1 is SNHLY and CDR2 is FYNNEI. CDR3 in DNA: TGTGCCAGCAGGCCCTCTTCCGGGACAGACCTTTATGGCTACACCTTC. Translation: CASRPSSGTDLYGYTF.

The chain combines TRBV6-1 with TRBJ1-2; D might be TRBD1 (6 bases). The CDR3 length is 15 residues. The V end lost 5 bases, the J end lost 0 bases, and 13 bases lay between the germline ends. CDR1 MNHNS and CDR2 SASEGT come from the germline V gene. The DNA of the CDR3 is TGTGCCAGCAGTCCTAGAACAGGGCCTAACTATGGCTACACCTTC. This sequence encodes CASSPRTGPNYGYTF.

This chain joins TRBV30 and TRBJ2-7; D might be TRBD1 (6 bases). This CDR3 comprises 13 residues. Looked up from germline, CDR1 is GTSNPN and CDR2 is SVGIG (reference sequence). V dropped 4 bases and J dropped 0 bases, with 10 bases sitting between them. Written as DNA, the CDR3 is TGTGCCTGGACACAGGGCTACTCCTACGAGCAGTACTTC. Protein sequence: CAWTQGYSYEQYF. The full variable domain, in which reference TRBV30 and TRBJ2-7 provide the parts outside the CDR3, is SQTIHQWPATLVQPVGSPLSLECTVEGTSNPNLYWYRQAAGRGLQLLFYSVGIGQISSEVPQNLSASRPQDRQFILSSKKLLLSDSGFYLCAWTQGYSYEQYFGPGTRLTVT.

The chain couples TRBV7-2 to TRBJ2-3; 12 bases match TRBD2. CDR1 is SGHTA, CDR2 FQGNSA, per germline. This CDR3 spans 15 amino acids. Trimming removed 5 bases from V and 3 bases from J; junction bases left unmatched: 3. Here the CDR3 DNA reads TGTGCCAGCAGCATTGGGACTAGCGGGACAGATACGCAGTATTTT. Protein: CASSIGTSGTDTQYF.